The present T cell receptor (beta chain) was sequenced within a study of identical twins. On this clonotype itself: The antigen remains unidentified.

General observations from the study: There was an excess of low generation probability in the out-of-frame alpha sequences that twins shared. Insertions were fewer in abundant cord blood beta clonotypes, whereas memory repertoires showed none of this pattern.

A universal primer site came from template switching; cDNA carried unique molecular identifiers. MiXCR, run by TCRdb on the 5' RACE reads, gives a single entry per CDR3 protein. The profile shows about 1.7 million distinct CDR3 sequences, less than 35% of them singletons. The CDR3 totals 16 residues. Germline CDR1 and CDR2: SGHVS and FQNEAQ. V was pared by 5 bases and J by 4 bases, with 13 bases of the junction left unmatched. The J gene is TRBJ2-7, the V gene TRBV7-8; 8 bases match TRBD1. The sequence came from a newborn girl in good health. The sample was cord blood. CDR3 loop: CASSERSRTGFYEQYF. CDR3 in DNA: TGTGCCAGCAGCGAAAGGAGTCGGACAGGGTTTTACGAGCAGTACTTC.